The 26 T cell receptor beta chains below were found in one sample sequenced in a study of identifying expanded T cells in peripheral blood. Generated by immunoSEQ multiplex PCR, the TCRdb table keeps only in-frame clones and is missing some. The sample holds approximately 140,000 clones, about 86% seen once. The sequencing input was blood. Receptor source: a person between 18 and 75 years old in good health.

The rearrangement uses TRBV7-9 and TRBJ2-2, with a tentative D call TRBD2 (5 bases). Germline-derived CDR1 and CDR2 are SEHNR and FQNEAQ (reference sequence). This CDR3 is 16 amino acids long. V was shortened by 5 bases and J by 5 bases, with 18 bases between the two germline ends. In DNA form, the CDR3 reads TGTGCCAGCAGCCCAACTGCGAGGGAAAGGACCGGGGAGCTGTTTTTT. Protein sequence: CASSPTARERTGELFF.

This clone showed up just a few times. This chain joins TRBV6-5 and TRBJ2-3; D gene uncertain. The ends were cut back, 5 bases at V and 1 base at J, with 10 bases in the middle. This CDR3 spans 14 amino acids. CDR1 and CDR2 from the germline V gene are MNHEY and SVGAGI. CDR3 amino acids: CASSLGMGTDTQYF. In nucleotides, the CDR3 is TGTGCCAGCAGTCTTGGGATGGGCACAGATACGCAGTATTTT.

This clone was observed a few times. The chain links TRBV28 to TRBJ1-5; D gene unclear. Trimming stripped 5 bases from V and 7 bases from J, with 12 bases between. The CDR3 totals 13 residues. CDR1 is MDHEN, CDR2 SYDVKM, per germline. CDR3 coding DNA: TGTGCCAGCAGTCTCGGCCCGGGGCAGCCCCAGCATTTT. Translated, it gives CASSLGPGQPQHF.

This clone was picked up one time. This chain uses TRBV6-8 with TRBJ2-7; the D is unclear. Germline CDR1 is MNHGY and CDR2 is SAAAGT. This CDR3 contains 15 residues. Trimming stripped 1 base from V and 7 bases from J, with 17 bases between. CDR3 sequence reads: CASSYLILREGEQYF. The CDR3 DNA sequence: TGTGCCAGCAGTTACTTAATCTTAAGGGAAGGGGAGCAGTACTTC.

The chain combines TRBV6-5 with TRBJ2-7, with D possibly being TRBD2 (6 bases). Per germline, CDR1 MNHEY and CDR2 SVGAGI. V was shortened by 2 bases and J by 4 bases, with 18 bases between the two germline ends. The CDR3 sequence is 16 residues long. The CDR3 DNA is TGTGCCAGCAGTTACCCGTCGGCGGGCGGGGAATACGAGCAGTACTTC. Translation: CASSYPSAGGEYEQYF.

The chain is built from TRBV5-1 and TRBJ2-1, with TRBD2 identical over 12 bases. With V trimmed by 3 bases and J by 7 bases, 5 bases remained unmatched. This CDR3 contains 15 residues. Per the germline V gene, CDR1 is SGHRS and CDR2 is YFSETQ. CDR3 DNA: TGCGCCAGCAGCTCGCTAGCGGGGGGGACGAATGAGCAGTTCTTC. This gives the protein CASSSLAGGTNEQFF.

This chain joins TRBV6-5 and TRBJ2-7; D unresolved. This CDR3 is 12 amino acids long. CDR1 is MNHEY, CDR2 SVGAGI, per germline. V lost 5 bases and J 5 bases, leaving 10 bases between the germline ends. This chain's CDR3 is CASSEGWHEQYF. The CDR3 DNA reads as TGTGCCAGCAGTGAAGGGTGGCACGAGCAGTACTTC.

The rearrangement links TRBV18 to TRBJ2-7; 13 bases match TRBD2. The CDR3 consists of 16 residues. Germline assignment: CDR1 KGHSH and CDR2 LQKENI. The V and J ends lost 6 bases and 5 bases, in that order; junction bases with no gene match: 10. The CDR3 nucleotides are TGTGCCAGCTCTCGGACTAGCGGGAGTAATTCCCACGAGCAGTACTTC. It specifies CASSRTSGSNSHEQYF.

The genes are TRBV11-1 and TRBJ2-2; D is possibly TRBD1 (6 bases). Germline V gene lookup returns CDR1 SGHAT and CDR2 FQDESV (reference sequence). The CDR3 sequence is 15 residues long. V lost 7 bases to trimming and J lost 0 bases, with 12 bases between them. The DNA of the CDR3 is TGTGCCAGCACCCCCCGGACAGCGAACACCGGGGAGCTGTTTTTT. Amino acids: CASTPRTANTGELFF.

The V gene is TRBV7-2, the J gene TRBJ1-1; TRBD1 is a possible D gene (5 bases). Germline CDR1 and CDR2: SGHTA and FQGNSA. The length of the CDR3 is 14 residues. V shed 7 bases and J shed 1 base, with 13 bases lying between them. In nucleotides, the CDR3 is TGTGCCAGCACCCCAGGGCCAGGGAACACTGAAGCTTTCTTT. Amino acids: CASTPGPGNTEAFF.

The chain links TRBV2 to TRBJ2-3, with unresolved D. Germline loops: CDR1 SNHLY, CDR2 FYNNEI. V was shortened by 8 bases and J by 2 bases, with 17 bases between the two germline ends. This CDR3 has 15 amino acids. The CDR3 DNA follows: TGTGCCAGCCGTTATGTCAGAACCACCACAGATACGCAGTATTTT. Translating gives CASRYVRTTTDTQYF. The variable domain in full, completed from reference TRBV2 and TRBJ2-3, reads EPEVTQTPSHQVTQMGQEVILRCVPISNHLYFYWYRQILGQKVEFLVSFYNNEISEKSEIFDDQFSVERPDGSNFTLKIRSTKLEDSAMYFCASRYVRTTTDTQYFGPGTRLTVL.

The V and J genes are TRBV11-3 and TRBJ1-1; D gene unclear. Germline CDR1 SGHNT, CDR2 YENEEA. The V end lost 3 bases, the J end lost 1 base, and 6 bases lay between the germline ends. CDR3 length: 13 residues. The DNA for the CDR3 is TGTGCCAGCAGCTTTAACAGGAACACTGAAGCTTTCTTT. The encoded protein is CASSFNRNTEAFF.

J is TRBJ1-1 and V is TRBV5-4; the D is unclear. The CDR3 has 15 residues. With 4 bases removed from V and 1 base from J, the gap between germline ends came to 14 bases. Germline V CDR1 and CDR2: SGHNT, YYREEE (reference sequence). CDR3 DNA: TGTGCCAGCAGCCCTCTGGGGAAGGAGAACACTGAAGCTTTCTTT. Protein: CASSPLGKENTEAFF.

This clone was seen more than once but under ten times. This rearrangement joins TRBV19 to TRBJ2-6; D is uncertain. There are 16 residues in the CDR3. V dropped 3 bases and J dropped 4 bases, with 13 bases sitting between them. Per the germline V gene, CDR1 is LNHDA and CDR2 is SQIVND (reference sequence). CDR3 coding DNA: TGTGCCAGTAGTATTCCCAGAAGGCCCGGGGCCAACGTCCTGACTTTC. Residues: CASSIPRRPGANVLTF.

This chain links TRBV28 with TRBJ2-5; possible D gene TRBD1, 5 bases. Per the germline V gene, CDR1 is MDHEN and CDR2 is SYDVKM. This CDR3 has 14 residues. Trimming stripped 2 bases from V and 2 bases from J, with 9 bases between. The CDR3 protein is CASSLGAAQETQYF. The CDR3 bases are TGTGCCAGCAGTTTAGGGGCAGCACAAGAGACCCAGTACTTC.

The genes are TRBV2 and TRBJ1-1, with unresolved D. This CDR3 contains 13 residues. Germline CDR1 is SNHLY and CDR2 is FYNNEI. V was trimmed by 11 bases and J by 5 bases, leaving 18 bases between them. The CDR3 here is CALANEVETEAFF. As DNA, the CDR3 is TGTGCCTTAGCAAACGAGGTGGAAACTGAAGCTTTCTTT. The full variable domain, with the rest looked up from reference TRBV2 and TRBJ1-1, is EPEVTQTPSHQVTQMGQEVILRCVPISNHLYFYWYRQILGQKVEFLVSFYNNEISEKSEIFDDQFSVERPDGSNFTLKIRSTKLEDSAMYFCALANEVETEAFFGQGTRLTVV.

The rearrangement uses TRBV30 and TRBJ2-5, with a tentative D call TRBD1 (6 bases). This CDR3 has 14 amino acids. The V end lost 1 base, the J end lost 4 bases, and 13 bases lay between the germline ends. CDR1 is GTSNPN and CDR2 is SVGIG in the germline V gene (reference sequence). The CDR3 protein is CAWSAGVDGETQYF. The CDR3 DNA is TGTGCCTGGAGTGCAGGGGTGGATGGAGAGACCCAGTACTTC.

V usage is TRBV12-5 and J usage is TRBJ2-5; D not resolved. Germline CDR1 is LGHNT and CDR2 is FRNRAP. The germline V and J ends were trimmed by 3 bases and 5 bases, with 13 bases remaining between them. The CDR3 has 14 residues. The CDR3 DNA reads as TGTGCTAGTGGTTTTTCCCAAGCTGGGGAGACCCAGTACTTC. This gives the protein CASGFSQAGETQYF.

The rearrangement links TRBV19 to TRBJ1-1, with a possible D match to TRBD1 (6 bases). The CDR3 covers 16 residues. Germline values: CDR1 LNHDA, CDR2 SQIVND (reference sequence). Between the trimmed V and J ends, which lost 0 bases and 4 bases, there was a span of 15 bases. The CDR3 DNA sequence: TGTGCCAGTAGTATAGATCCGGTGGGGGCGGGCACTGAAGCTTTCTTT. Protein sequence: CASSIDPVGAGTEAFF.

The chain couples TRBV6-5 to TRBJ1-1, with a possible D match to TRBD1 (5 bases). The CDR3 has 14 residues. V lost 2 bases and J lost 5, with 12 bases in between. Germline assignment: CDR1 MNHEY and CDR2 SVGAGI. The CDR3 nucleotides read TGTGCCAGCAGTTACCAGGGCTCCGGGACTGAAGCTTTCTTT. This gives the protein CASSYQGSGTEAFF.

V and J are TRBV7-2 and TRBJ1-1, with D possibly matching TRBD1 (5 bases). Trimming stripped 0 bases from V and 1 base from J, with 9 bases between. The CDR3 is made up of 15 amino acids. Germline assignment: CDR1 SGHTA and CDR2 FQGNSA. CDR3 sequence: CASSLAAGRNTEAFF. In DNA, the CDR3 is TGTGCCAGCAGCTTAGCGGCAGGGAGGAACACTGAAGCTTTCTTT.

The chain couples TRBV5-1 to TRBJ2-1; 8 nucleotides line up with TRBD2. The CDR3 is 15 amino acids. Germline CDR1 is SGHRS and CDR2 is YFSETQ. V lost 2 bases and J lost 5; bases outside the gene matches: 6. The CDR3 spells CASSLPGLDNNEQFF. DNA for the CDR3: TGCGCCAGCAGCTTACCGGGACTAGATAACAATGAGCAGTTCTTC.

V gene TRBV11-2 combines with J gene TRBJ2-5, with D possibly matching TRBD1 (6 bases). The CDR3 contains 13 residues. Germline CDR1 reads SGHAT; CDR2 reads FQNNGV. The V gene lost 3 bases and the J gene lost 3 bases, with 8 bases spanning the gap. In DNA, the CDR3 is TGTGCCAGCAGCTTCTCAGGGGAAGAGACCCAGTACTTC. It specifies CASSFSGEETQYF.

The chain employs TRBV2 and TRBJ2-1, with TRBD2 matching 8 bases. This CDR3 spans 19 amino acids. Germline assignment: CDR1 SNHLY and CDR2 FYNNEI. V dropped 8 bases and J dropped 8; count of bases not matched to a gene: 26. This CDR3 reads CASFDSTFSGTPRSDEQFF. CDR3 bases: TGTGCCAGCTTTGACTCCACCTTTAGCGGGACCCCCCGGTCGGATGAGCAGTTCTTC.

This chain uses TRBV19 with TRBJ2-5; 8 nucleotides line up with TRBD2. From germline, CDR1 is LNHDA and CDR2 SQIVND (reference sequence). This CDR3 contains 17 residues. Trimming removed 4 bases from V and 5 bases from J; junction bases left unmatched: 15. The CDR3 bases are TGTGCCAGTAGTACTGGGGCGGGAGGAGGGGTCTGGGAGACCCAGTACTTC. Translated, it gives CASSTGAGGGVWETQYF.

The chain carries TRBV19 and TRBJ1-1; D gene uncertain. The V and J ends lost 5 bases and 1 base respectively, with 20 bases between them. The CDR3 is made up of 17 amino acids. Germline V gene data show CDR1 as LNHDA and CDR2 as SQIVND (reference sequence). The CDR3 reads CASSLRASSWANTEAFF. The CDR3 bases are TGTGCCAGTAGTCTCCGGGCCTCCTCGTGGGCGAACACTGAAGCTTTCTTT.